What follows is one TCR beta chain and its context. Its antigen is unidentified. This sample was included in a study of shared clonotypes between healthy human individuals. Turning to the study itself: Each donor's CD4 naive and CD4 memory cells filled three plates apiece, CD8 naive two, and CD8 memory one. Study findings and constraints: Expectations were that clonotype sharing among donors would be affected by sequencing depth. The study sampled only blood, and tissue repertoires likely differ.

Per germline, CDR1 KGHSH and CDR2 LQKENI. CDR3 length: 16 amino acids. V lost 3 bases, J lost 4 bases, and 11 bases stayed unmatched. TCRdb keeps only in-frame clones here, not all; method: immunoSEQ multiplex PCR. The data contain about 960,000 clones, approximately 80% of them seen just once; the ten biggest clones take up about 1.5%. This sequence joins TRBV18 and TRBJ2-5; 7 positions agree with TRBD1. This receptor was identified in a man aged 18 to 29 in good health. Sequenced input: memory CD4+ T cells sorted from blood. This sample's subset: CD45RA-negative fraction. The CDR3 nucleotides are TGTGCCAGCTCACCGTTGTACGACAGGGCGAGAGAGACCCAGTACTTC. Translated: CASSPLYDRARETQYF.